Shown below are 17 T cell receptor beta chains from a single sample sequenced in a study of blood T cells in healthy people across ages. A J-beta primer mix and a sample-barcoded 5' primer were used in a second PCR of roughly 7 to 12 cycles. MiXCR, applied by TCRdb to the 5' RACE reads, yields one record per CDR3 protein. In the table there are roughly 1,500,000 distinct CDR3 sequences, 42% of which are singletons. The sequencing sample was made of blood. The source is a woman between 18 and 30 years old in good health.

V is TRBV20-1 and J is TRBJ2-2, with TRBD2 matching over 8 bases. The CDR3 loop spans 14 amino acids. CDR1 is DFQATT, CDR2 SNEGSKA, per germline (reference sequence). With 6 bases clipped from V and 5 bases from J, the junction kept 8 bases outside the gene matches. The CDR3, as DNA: TGCAGTGCCCCACGGGGGGGGCCGACCGGGGAGCTGTTTTTT. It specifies CSAPRGGPTGELFF.

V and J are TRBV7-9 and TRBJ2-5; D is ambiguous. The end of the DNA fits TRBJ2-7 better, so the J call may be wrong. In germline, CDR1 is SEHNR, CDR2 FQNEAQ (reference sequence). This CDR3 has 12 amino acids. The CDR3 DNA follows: TGTGCCAGCAGCTTACCGGTAGGCGAGCAGTACTTC. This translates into CASSLPVGEQYF.

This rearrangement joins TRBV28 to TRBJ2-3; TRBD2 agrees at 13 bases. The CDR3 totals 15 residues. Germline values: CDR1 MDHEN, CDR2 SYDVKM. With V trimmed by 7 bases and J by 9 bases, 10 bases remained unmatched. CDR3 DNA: TGTGCCAGCACCGAAGGACTAGCGGGAGTGAAGACGCAGTATTTT. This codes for CASTEGLAGVKTQYF.

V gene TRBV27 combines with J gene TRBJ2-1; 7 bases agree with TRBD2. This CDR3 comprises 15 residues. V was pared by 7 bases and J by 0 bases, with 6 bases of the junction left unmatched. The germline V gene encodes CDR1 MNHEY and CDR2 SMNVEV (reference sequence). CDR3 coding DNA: TGTGCCAGCAATAGCGGGCGGAGCTCCTACAATGAGCAGTTCTTC. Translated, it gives CASNSGRSSYNEQFF.

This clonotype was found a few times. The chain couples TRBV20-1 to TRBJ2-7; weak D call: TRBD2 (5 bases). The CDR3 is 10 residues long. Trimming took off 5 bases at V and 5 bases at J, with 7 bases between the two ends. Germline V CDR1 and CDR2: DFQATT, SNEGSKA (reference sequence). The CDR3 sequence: CSALGDEQYF. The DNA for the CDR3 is TGCAGTGCTCTCGGGGACGAGCAGTACTTC.

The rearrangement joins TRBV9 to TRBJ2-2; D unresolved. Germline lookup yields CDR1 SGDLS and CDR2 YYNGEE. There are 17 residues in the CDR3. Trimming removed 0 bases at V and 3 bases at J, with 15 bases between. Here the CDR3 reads CASSVEGISLYTGELFF. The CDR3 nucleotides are TGTGCCAGCAGCGTAGAGGGTATTAGCTTATACACCGGGGAGCTGTTTTTT.

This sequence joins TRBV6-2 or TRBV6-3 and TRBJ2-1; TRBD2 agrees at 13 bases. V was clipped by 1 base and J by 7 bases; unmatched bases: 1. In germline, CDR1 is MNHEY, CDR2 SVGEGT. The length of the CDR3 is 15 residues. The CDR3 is CASSYLLAGGNEQFF. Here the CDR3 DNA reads TGTGCCAGCAGTTACTTACTAGCGGGAGGGAATGAGCAGTTCTTC.

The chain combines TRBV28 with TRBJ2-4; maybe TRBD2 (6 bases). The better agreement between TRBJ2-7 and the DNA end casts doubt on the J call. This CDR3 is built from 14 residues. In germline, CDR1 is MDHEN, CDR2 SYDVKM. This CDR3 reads CASSASGLDYEQYF. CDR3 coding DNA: TGTGCCAGCAGTGCCTCGGGACTCGACTACGAGCAGTACTTC.

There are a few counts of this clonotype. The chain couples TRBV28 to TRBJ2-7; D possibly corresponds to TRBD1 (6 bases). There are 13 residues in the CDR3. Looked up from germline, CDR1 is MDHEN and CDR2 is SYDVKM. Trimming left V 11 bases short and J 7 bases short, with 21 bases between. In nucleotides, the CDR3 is TGTGCCCTTCAACAGGGTTCTGGTGGAGAGCAGTACTTC. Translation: CALQQGSGGEQYF. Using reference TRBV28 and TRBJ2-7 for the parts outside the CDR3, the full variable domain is DVKVTQSSRYLVKRTGEKVFLECVQDMDHENMFWYRQDPGLGLRLIYFSYDVKMKEKGDIPEGYSVSREKKERFSLILESASTNQTSMYLCALQQGSGGEQYFGPGTRLTVT.

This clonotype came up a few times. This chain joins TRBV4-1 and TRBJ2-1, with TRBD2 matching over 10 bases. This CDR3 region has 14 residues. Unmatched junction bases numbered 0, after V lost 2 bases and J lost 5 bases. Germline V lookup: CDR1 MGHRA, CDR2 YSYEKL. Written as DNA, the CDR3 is TGCGCCAGCAGCCAACTAGCGGGAGACAATGAGCAGTTCTTC. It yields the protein CASSQLAGDNEQFF.

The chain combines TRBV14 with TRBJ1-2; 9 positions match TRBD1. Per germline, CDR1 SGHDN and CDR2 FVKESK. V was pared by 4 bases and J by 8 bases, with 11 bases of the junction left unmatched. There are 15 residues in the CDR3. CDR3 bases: TGTGCCAGCAGCCTAGTGGGGACAGGGCCTCTAGGCTACACCTTC. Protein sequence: CASSLVGTGPLGYTF.

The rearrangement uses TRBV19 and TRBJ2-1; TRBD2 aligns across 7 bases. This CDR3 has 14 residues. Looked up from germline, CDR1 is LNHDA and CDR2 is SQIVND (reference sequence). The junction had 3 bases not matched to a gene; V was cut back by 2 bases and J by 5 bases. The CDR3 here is CASSITSANNEQFF. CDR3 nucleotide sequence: TGTGCCAGTAGTATAACTAGCGCCAACAATGAGCAGTTCTTC. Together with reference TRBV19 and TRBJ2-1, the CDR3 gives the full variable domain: DGGITQSPKYLFRKEGQNVTLSCEQNLNHDAMYWYRQDPGQGLRLIYYSQIVNDFQKGDIAEGYSVSREKKESFPLTVTSAQKNPTAFYLCASSITSANNEQFFGPGTRLTVL.

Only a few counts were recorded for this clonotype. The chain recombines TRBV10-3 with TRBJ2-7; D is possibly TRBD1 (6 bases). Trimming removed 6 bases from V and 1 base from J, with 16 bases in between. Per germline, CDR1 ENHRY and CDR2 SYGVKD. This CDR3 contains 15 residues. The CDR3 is CAIRSSRGESYEQYF. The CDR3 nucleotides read TGTGCCATCAGGAGCTCCAGGGGAGAATCCTACGAGCAGTACTTC.

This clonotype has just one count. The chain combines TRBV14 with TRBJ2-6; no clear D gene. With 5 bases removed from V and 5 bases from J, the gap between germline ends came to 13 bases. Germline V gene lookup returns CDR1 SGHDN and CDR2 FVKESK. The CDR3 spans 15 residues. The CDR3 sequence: CASSSWTDRANVLTF. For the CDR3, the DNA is TGTGCCAGCAGCAGCTGGACGGACCGGGCCAACGTCCTGACTTTC.

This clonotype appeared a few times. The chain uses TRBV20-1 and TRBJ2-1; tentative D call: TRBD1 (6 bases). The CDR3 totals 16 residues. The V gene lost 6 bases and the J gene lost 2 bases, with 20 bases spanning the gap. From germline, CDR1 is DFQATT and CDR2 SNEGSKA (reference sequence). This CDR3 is CSATRYRVLTYNEQFF. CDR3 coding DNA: TGCAGTGCGACCCGTTACAGGGTATTAACCTACAATGAGCAGTTCTTC.

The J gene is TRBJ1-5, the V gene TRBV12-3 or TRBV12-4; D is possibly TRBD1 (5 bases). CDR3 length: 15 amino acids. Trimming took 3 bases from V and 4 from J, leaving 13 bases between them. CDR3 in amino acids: CASSFGGGANQPQHF. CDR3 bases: TGTGCCAGCAGTTTCGGTGGAGGGGCAAATCAGCCCCAGCATTTT.

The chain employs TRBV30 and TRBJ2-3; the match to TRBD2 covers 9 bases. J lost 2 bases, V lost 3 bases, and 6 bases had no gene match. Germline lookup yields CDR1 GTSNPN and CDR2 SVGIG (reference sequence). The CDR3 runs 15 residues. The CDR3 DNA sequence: TGTGCCTGGAGCGGGCTAGCGGGGACCACAGATACGCAGTATTTT. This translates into CAWSGLAGTTDTQYF.